What follows are 19 T cell receptor beta chains derived from one specimen sequenced in a study of T cell changes during pregnancy in multiple sclerosis. Measured with immunoSEQ multiplex PCR; TCRdb has only the in-frame clones, and not every one. This sample has approximately 30,000 clones, with just over 90% found just once. Sequencing used CD8+ T cells from peripheral blood mononuclear cells, obtained before pregnancy. The receptors were sampled from a female donor with multiple sclerosis, enrolled in a pregnancy study.

The chain joins TRBV7-9 to TRBJ2-7, with D possibly matching TRBD2 (6 bases). V lost 1 base, J lost 5 bases, and 15 bases lay in between. This CDR3 is 15 amino acids long. CDR1 and CDR2 (germline): SEHNR, FQNEAQ (reference sequence). In DNA, the CDR3 is TGTGCCAGCAGCTTAGTGGGGCTAGCGATCCACGAGCAGTACTTC. This gives the protein CASSLVGLAIHEQYF.

The J gene is TRBJ2-1, the V gene TRBV6-5; D possibly corresponds to TRBD2 (6 bases). From germline, CDR1 is MNHEY and CDR2 SVGAGI. V lost 6 bases and J lost 1, with 13 bases in between. The CDR3 consists of 15 residues. The CDR3 nucleotides read TGTGCCAGCAGCTCCGGGACTCCGTCCTACAATGAGCAGTTCTTC. Amino acid sequence: CASSSGTPSYNEQFF.

This chain joins TRBV5-5 and TRBJ1-6; D may be TRBD1 (6 bases). V shed 4 bases and J shed 7 bases, with 9 bases lying between them. CDR1 and CDR2 from the germline V gene are SGHKS and YYEKEE (reference sequence). The CDR3 contains 13 residues. The CDR3 coding sequence is TGTGCCAGCAGCCCCGGACAGAATTCACCCCTCCACTTT. It specifies CASSPGQNSPLHF.

The V call is TRBV6-6, the J call TRBJ2-1, with D possibly TRBD2 on 5 matching bases. CDR1 is MNHNY and CDR2 is SVGAGI in the germline V gene (reference sequence). Trimming pared 7 bases from V and 4 bases from J, leaving 14 bases between. The CDR3 is 14 residues long. CDR3 coding DNA: TGTGCCAGCACCCTACGAGAGGGATACAATGAGCAGTTCTTC. Amino acids: CASTLREGYNEQFF.

The count of this clone is one. The chain employs TRBV27 and TRBJ1-6; D unresolved. This CDR3 spans 14 amino acids. Germline V gene lookup returns CDR1 MNHEY and CDR2 SMNVEV (reference sequence). Between the trimmed V and J ends, which lost 4 bases and 5 bases, there was a span of 9 bases. The CDR3 DNA reads TGTGCCAGCAGTTATGGCAGTGATAATTCACCCCTCCACTTT. Protein sequence: CASSYGSDNSPLHF.

Here the CDR3 DNA reads TGTGCCAGCAGCGTAGGTCTAGGCAGCACAGATACGCAGTATTTT. This translates into CASSVGLGSTDTQYF. The chain carries TRBV9 and TRBJ2-3; D remains unclear. The CDR3 is 15 amino acids. The germline V gene has CDR1 SGDLS and CDR2 YYNGEE. Trimming shortened V by 0 bases and J by 0 bases, and 8 bases separated the two germline ends.

The chain employs TRBV7-9 and TRBJ2-7; weak D call: TRBD1 (6 bases). CDR3 length: 14 residues. Germline CDR1 reads SEHNR; CDR2 reads FQNEAQ (reference sequence). The V end lost 4 bases, the J end lost 1 base, and 11 bases lay between the germline ends. Here the CDR3 DNA reads TGTGCCAGCAGCTCATCAGGGGTATCCTACGAGCAGTACTTC. It specifies CASSSSGVSYEQYF. The variable domain in full, with the rest retrieved from reference TRBV7-9 and TRBJ2-7, is DTGVSQNPRHKITKRGQNVTFRCDPISEHNRLYWYRQTLGQGPEFLTYFQNEAQLEKSRLLSDRFSAERPKGSFSTLEIQRTEQGDSAMYLCASSSSGVSYEQYFGPGTRLTVT.

The CDR3 DNA reads TGTGCCATCAGTCAATGGACAGGGGATGGTTCTGAAGCTTTCTTT. Translation: CAISQWTGDGSEAFF. The chain joins TRBV10-3 to TRBJ1-1, with 9 bases that match TRBD1. The CDR3 runs to 15 residues. Germline V gene sequence: CDR1 ENHRY, CDR2 SYGVKD. Losses at the gene ends were 5 bases for V and 6 bases for J; bases not matched to a gene: 10.

The CDR3: CASGQGANQPQHF. CDR3 sequence (DNA): TGTGCCAGCGGCCAGGGGGCCAATCAGCCCCAGCATTTT. The gene calls are TRBV6-5 and TRBJ1-5; 8 bases map to TRBD1. V lost 8 bases and J lost 3; bases outside the gene matches: 3. Germline-derived CDR1 and CDR2 are MNHEY and SVGAGI. The CDR3 extends over 13 amino acids.

The chain has TRBV7-6 and TRBJ2-2; D ambiguous. This CDR3 contains 14 residues. In germline, CDR1 is SGHVS, CDR2 FNYEAQ. The V gene lost 4 bases and the J gene lost 0 bases, with 6 bases spanning the gap. The CDR3 nucleotides read TGTGCCAGCAGCTACTTATCGAACACCGGGGAGCTGTTTTTT. Translated, it gives CASSYLSNTGELFF.

The rearrangement links TRBV6-5 to TRBJ1-1, with D unresolved. The germline V gene encodes CDR1 MNHEY and CDR2 SVGAGI. CDR3 size: 14 residues. Between the trimmed V and J ends, which lost 4 bases and 5 bases, there was a span of 14 bases. The CDR3 coding sequence is TGTGCCAGCAGTTTAACAGACGATGTGACTGAAGCTTTCTTT. This codes for CASSLTDDVTEAFF.

This clone was counted a few times. The V and J genes are TRBV7-9 and TRBJ1-5, with D maybe TRBD1 (5 bases). In germline, CDR1 is SEHNR, CDR2 FQNEAQ (reference sequence). Trimming shortened V by 4 bases and J by 6 bases, and 10 bases separated the two germline ends. CDR3 length equals 13 residues. The CDR3 here is CASSWEGSQPQHF. DNA for the CDR3: TGTGCCAGCAGCTGGGAGGGGTCTCAGCCCCAGCATTTT. Drawing the rest from reference TRBV7-9 and TRBJ1-5, the complete variable domain is DTGVSQNPRHKITKRGQNVTFRCDPISEHNRLYWYRQTLGQGPEFLTYFQNEAQLEKSRLLSDRFSAERPKGSFSTLEIQRTEQGDSAMYLCASSWEGSQPQHFGDGTRLSIL.

The gene calls are TRBV2 and TRBJ2-5, with D maybe TRBD2 (7 bases). V shed 6 bases and J shed 2 bases, with 22 bases lying between them. The germline V gene has CDR1 SNHLY and CDR2 FYNNEI. CDR3 length: 17 residues. As DNA, the CDR3 is TGTGCCAGCAGCCACTGGGGGGGAGGGGGTTGGCAAGAGACCCAGTACTTC. Translated: CASSHWGGGGWQETQYF.

This chain links TRBV27 with TRBJ1-2, with D possibly being TRBD1 (5 bases). CDR1 and CDR2 (germline): MNHEY, SMNVEV (reference sequence). V was trimmed by 2 bases and J by 6 bases, leaving 16 bases between them. The CDR3 totals 15 residues. CDR3 sequence: CASSLQGNIMDGYTF. CDR3 nucleotide sequence: TGTGCCAGCAGTTTACAGGGCAATATAATGGATGGCTACACCTTC.

The chain employs TRBV7-3 and TRBJ1-1; 7 nucleotides align to TRBD1. This CDR3 is built from 13 residues. The V gene end was trimmed by 5 bases and the J gene end by 4 bases; junction bases not matched to a gene: 4. Germline V CDR1 and CDR2: SGHTA, FQGTGA. Written as DNA, the CDR3 is TGTGCCAGCAGCCAGGGGGGAAGCACTGAAGCTTTCTTT. It encodes CASSQGGSTEAFF.

The chain carries TRBV2 and TRBJ2-7, with D maybe TRBD2 (7 bases). The V gene's germline CDR1 is SNHLY and CDR2 FYNNEI. CDR3 size: 13 residues. The germline V and J ends were trimmed by 6 bases and 3 bases, with 12 bases remaining between them. The CDR3 coding sequence is TGTGCCAGCAGGGGGGGGCAGGTCTACGAGCAGTACTTC. Encoded protein: CASRGGQVYEQYF. Variable domain in full (rest from reference TRBV2 and TRBJ2-7): EPEVTQTPSHQVTQMGQEVILRCVPISNHLYFYWYRQILGQKVEFLVSFYNNEISEKSEIFDDQFSVERPDGSNFTLKIRSTKLEDSAMYFCASRGGQVYEQYFGPGTRLTVT.

The chain recombines TRBV5-6 with TRBJ2-3; 8 bases align to TRBD2. Germline loops: CDR1 SGHDT, CDR2 YYEEEE. The CDR3 sequence is 18 residues long. V was clipped by 3 bases and J by 1 base; unmatched bases: 13. The CDR3 DNA reads as TGTGCCAGCAGCTCAAACCCCTCTAGCGGGCGACGCACAGATACGCAGTATTTT. This sequence encodes CASSSNPSSGRRTDTQYF. Combining the CDR3 with reference TRBV5-6 and TRBJ2-3 gives the whole variable domain DAGVTQSPTHLIKTRGQQVTLRCSPKSGHDTVSWYQQALGQGPQFIFQYYEEEERQRGNFPDRFSGHQFPNYSSELNVNALLLGDSALYLCASSSNPSSGRRTDTQYFGPGTRLTVL.

The chain uses TRBV30 and TRBJ2-2; D gene ambiguous. CDR1 and CDR2 from the germline V gene are GTSNPN and SVGIG (reference sequence). The CDR3 covers 12 residues. Trimming stripped 7 bases from V and 5 bases from J, with 11 bases between. This CDR3 reads CASPTETGELFF. The CDR3 nucleotides read TGTGCCTCCCCGACGGAGACCGGGGAGCTGTTTTTT.

This rearrangement joins TRBV5-1 to TRBJ1-1, with a possible D match to TRBD1 (6 bases). Looked up from germline, CDR1 is SGHRS and CDR2 is YFSETQ. V gave up 0 bases and J gave up 1 base, with 16 bases separating them. The length of the CDR3 is 17 residues. In DNA form, the CDR3 reads TGCGCCAGCAGCTTGGGGATGGGGGGGGCTCGGAACACTGAAGCTTTCTTT. Its translation: CASSLGMGGARNTEAFF.